There are many counts of the clone carrying this TCR beta chain. This sample is part of a study of shared clonotypes between healthy human individuals. Clones were sequenced by immunoSEQ multiplex PCR, and TCRdb holds only the in-frame ones, with some missing. The sample includes hundreds of thousands of clones, roughly 80% seen only once; the top ten take 12%. Trimming took 6 bases from V and 6 from J, leaving 17 bases between them. The CDR3 runs to 14 residues. Germline CDR1 reads MNHEY; CDR2 reads SMNVEV (reference sequence). The chain employs TRBV27 and TRBJ1-2; D perhaps matches TRBD1 (6 bases). This receptor was obtained from a woman aged 40 to 55 in good health. Some clones in this sample may be carry-over from other donors' samples. The sample was PBMCs. The CDR3: CASSSGRDNDGYTF. The CDR3 nucleotides are TGTGCCAGCAGCTCCGGGAGGGACAACGATGGCTACACCTTC.